Below, one TCR beta chain is given with its context. This record comes from a study of control samples from healthy donors and cancer patients. Libraries were prepared by immunoSEQ multiplex PCR; TCRdb keeps only in-frame clonotypes and omits some of them. This table holds 170,000 or so clones, over 85% found once. This sequence originates from a man aged 18 to 30 in good health. The specimen sequenced was blood.

CDR3: CASSFGQLNQPQHF. The DNA of the CDR3 is TGTGCCAGCAGCTTTGGGCAGCTCAATCAGCCCCAGCATTTT. The chain couples TRBV5-6 to TRBJ1-5; D is undetermined. Trimming left V 2 bases short and J 3 bases short, with 9 bases between. The CDR3 extends over 14 amino acids. Germline V gives CDR1 SGHDT, CDR2 YYEEEE.